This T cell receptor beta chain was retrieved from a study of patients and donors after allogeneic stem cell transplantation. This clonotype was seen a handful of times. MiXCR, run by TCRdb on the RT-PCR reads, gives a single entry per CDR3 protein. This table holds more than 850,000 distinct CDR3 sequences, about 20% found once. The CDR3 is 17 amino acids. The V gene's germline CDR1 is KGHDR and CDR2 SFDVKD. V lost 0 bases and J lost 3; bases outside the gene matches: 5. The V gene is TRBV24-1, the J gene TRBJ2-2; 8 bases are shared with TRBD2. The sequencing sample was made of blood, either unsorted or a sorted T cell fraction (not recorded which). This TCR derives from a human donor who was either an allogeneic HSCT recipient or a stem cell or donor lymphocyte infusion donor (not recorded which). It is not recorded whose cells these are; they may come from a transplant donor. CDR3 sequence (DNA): TGTGCCACCAGTGATTTGGGGAGAGCGGGAGACACCGGGGAGCTGTTTTTT. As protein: CATSDLGRAGDTGELFF.